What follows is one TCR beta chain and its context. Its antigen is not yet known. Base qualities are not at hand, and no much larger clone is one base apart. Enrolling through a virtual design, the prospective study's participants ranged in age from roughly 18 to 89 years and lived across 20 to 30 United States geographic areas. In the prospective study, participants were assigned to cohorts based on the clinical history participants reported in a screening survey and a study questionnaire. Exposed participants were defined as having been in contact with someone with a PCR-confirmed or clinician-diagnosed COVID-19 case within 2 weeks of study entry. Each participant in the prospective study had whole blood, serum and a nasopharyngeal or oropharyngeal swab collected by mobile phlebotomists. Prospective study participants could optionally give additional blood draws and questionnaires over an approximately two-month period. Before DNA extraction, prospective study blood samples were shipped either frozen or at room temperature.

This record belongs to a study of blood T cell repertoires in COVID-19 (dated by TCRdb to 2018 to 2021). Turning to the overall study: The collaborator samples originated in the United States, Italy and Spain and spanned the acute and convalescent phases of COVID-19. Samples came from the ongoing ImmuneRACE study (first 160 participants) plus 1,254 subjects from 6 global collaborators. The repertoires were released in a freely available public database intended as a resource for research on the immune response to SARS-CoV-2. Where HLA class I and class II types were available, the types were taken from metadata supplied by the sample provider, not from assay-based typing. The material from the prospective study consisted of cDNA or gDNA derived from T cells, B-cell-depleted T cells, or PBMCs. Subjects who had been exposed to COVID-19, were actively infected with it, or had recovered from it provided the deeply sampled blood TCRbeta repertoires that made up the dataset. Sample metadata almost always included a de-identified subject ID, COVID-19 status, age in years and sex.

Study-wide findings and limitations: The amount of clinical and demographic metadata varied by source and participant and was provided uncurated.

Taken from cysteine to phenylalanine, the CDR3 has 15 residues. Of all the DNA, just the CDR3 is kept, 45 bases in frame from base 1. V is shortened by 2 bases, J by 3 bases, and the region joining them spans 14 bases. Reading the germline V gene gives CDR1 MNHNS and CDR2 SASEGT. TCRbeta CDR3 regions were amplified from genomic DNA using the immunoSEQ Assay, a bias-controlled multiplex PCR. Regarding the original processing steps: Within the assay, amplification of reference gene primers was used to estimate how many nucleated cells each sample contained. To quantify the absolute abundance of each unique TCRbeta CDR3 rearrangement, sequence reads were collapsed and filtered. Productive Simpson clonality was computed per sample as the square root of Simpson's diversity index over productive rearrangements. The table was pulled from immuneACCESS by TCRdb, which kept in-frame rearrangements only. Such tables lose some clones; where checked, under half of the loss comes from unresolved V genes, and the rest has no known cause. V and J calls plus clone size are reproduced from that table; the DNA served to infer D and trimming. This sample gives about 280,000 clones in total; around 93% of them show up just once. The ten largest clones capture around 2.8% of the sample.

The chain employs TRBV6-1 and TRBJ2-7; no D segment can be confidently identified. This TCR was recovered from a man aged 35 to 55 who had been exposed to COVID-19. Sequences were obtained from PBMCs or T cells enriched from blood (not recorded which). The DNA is TGTGCCAGCAGTGAATCCTTGAGCTATAACTACGAGCAGTACTTC. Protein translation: CASSESLSYNYEQYF.